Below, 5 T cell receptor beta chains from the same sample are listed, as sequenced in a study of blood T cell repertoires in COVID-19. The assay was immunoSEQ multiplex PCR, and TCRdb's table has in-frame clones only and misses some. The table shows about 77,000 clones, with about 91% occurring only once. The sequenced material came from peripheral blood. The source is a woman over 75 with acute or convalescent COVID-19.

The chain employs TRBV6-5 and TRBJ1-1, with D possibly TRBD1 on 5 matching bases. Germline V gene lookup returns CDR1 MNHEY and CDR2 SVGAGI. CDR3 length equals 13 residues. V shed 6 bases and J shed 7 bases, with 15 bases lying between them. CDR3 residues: CASSHKRQIEAFF. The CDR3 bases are TGTGCCAGCAGCCATAAACGACAGATTGAAGCTTTCTTT.

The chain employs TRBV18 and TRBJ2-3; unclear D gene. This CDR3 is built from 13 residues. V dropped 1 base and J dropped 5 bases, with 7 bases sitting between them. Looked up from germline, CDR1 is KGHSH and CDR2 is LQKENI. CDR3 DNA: TGTGCCAGCTCACCACGCGATGGAGATACGCAGTATTTT. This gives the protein CASSPRDGDTQYF.

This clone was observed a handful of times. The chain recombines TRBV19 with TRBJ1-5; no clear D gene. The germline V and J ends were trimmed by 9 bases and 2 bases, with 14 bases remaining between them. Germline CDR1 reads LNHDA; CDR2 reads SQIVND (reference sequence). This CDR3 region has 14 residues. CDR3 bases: TGTGCCAGCTCCCAGGAGGGTGGCAATCAGCCCCAGCATTTT. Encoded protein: CASSQEGGNQPQHF.

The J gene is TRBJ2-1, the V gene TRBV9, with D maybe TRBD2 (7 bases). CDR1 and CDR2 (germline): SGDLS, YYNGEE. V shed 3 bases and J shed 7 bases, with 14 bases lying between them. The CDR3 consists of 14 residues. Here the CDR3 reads CASSATGGQNEQFF. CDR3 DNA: TGTGCCAGCAGCGCGACCGGGGGGCAAAATGAGCAGTTCTTC.

The CDR3 nucleotides read TGTGCCAGCAGAACCGGGACAGGGACCTACGAGCAGTACTTC. It encodes CASRTGTGTYEQYF. The rearrangement joins TRBV6-5 to TRBJ2-7; 9 nucleotides match TRBD1. V gave up 6 bases and J gave up 2 bases; unmatched junction bases: 5. Looked up from germline, CDR1 is MNHEY and CDR2 is SVGAGI. The CDR3 length is 14 residues.